This T cell receptor (beta chain) was sequenced during a study of cytomegalovirus exposure and HLA in healthy donors. Study results and caveats: For most TCR beta V segments, an earlier analysis put the productive rate at about 87% or about 30% of the time. The presence/absence work took it that sequencing depth was about the same across donors.

PCR used 60 Vbeta primers and 13 Jbeta primers. Clones were read by immunoSEQ multiplex PCR, and TCRdb kept only the in-frame ones, dropping some. The sample carries 150,000 to 200,000 clones, roughly 85% recorded once. The CDR3 runs to 14 residues. V was clipped by 7 bases and J by 5 bases, with 18 bases between them. In germline, CDR1 is MNHNS, CDR2 SASEGT. Details on this clone: Antigen specificity is unknown.

The chain recombines TRBV6-1 with TRBJ2-7; maybe TRBD2 (6 bases). Sequenced input: PBMCs. This sequence originates from a man between 18 and 29 years old in good health and CMV-seropositive. The CDR3 loop is CASMRGRGFDEQYF. CDR3 DNA: TGTGCCAGCATGCGGGGTAGGGGTTTCGACGAGCAGTACTTC.